This section outlines one T cell receptor (beta chain) sequence together with its context. The target of this receptor is not known. Base-call qualities are not available, and no considerably larger clone is one nucleotide away. In the ophthalmopathy patients, disease was moderately to severely active, with a Clinical Activity Score of 3 or more, a NOSPECS grade of 4 or more, and a duration of less than 3 months. Any patient with an uncontrolled infection, another autoimmune disease, pregnancy or lactation was excluded. Diagnoses were based on clinical symptoms, serum thyroxine and TRAb, thyroid ultrasound and orbital computed tomography. Ficoll-Paque density gradient centrifugation was used to isolate PBMCs from about 10 ml of fresh peripheral blood. Total RNA was extracted using Trizol reagent, and RNA quality was assessed on an Agilent 2100 Bioanalyzer. Trimming takes 3 bases from V and 5 bases from J, and the germline ends sit 8 bases apart. As encoded in the germline V gene, CDR1 is SGDLS while CDR2 is YYNGEE. CDR3 length: 13 amino acids, cysteine to phenylalanine. Solely the CDR3 DNA is kept, with 39 bases framed from the first base.

Amplification of TCR beta CDR3 regions was carried out from RNA transcripts. For the first round of RT-PCR on the TCR CDR3, the HTBI primer set was used together with the Qiagen OneStep RT-PCR kit. A second multiplex PCR round built the libraries, followed by size selection and purification. The libraries were sequenced on an Illumina HiSeq2000 using paired-end 100 bp reads. The original pipeline was this. SOAPnuke was used to process the raw data, removing reads that contained adapters or uncalled bases, had a mean Phred below 15, or lacked an exact match to the constant primer or identifier. High-quality paired reads were merged with COPE v1.2.5, and unique nucleotide sequences were defined as clonotypes. MiTCR v1.1 was used to align the clonotypes against IMGT TRBV, TRBD and TRBJ reference segments. Analysis was restricted to V-J combinations with a frequency above 0.0001, which covered roughly 99% of repertoires. A TCS score was defined as the ratio between F50 (clonal expansion) and ExV (chaos), using BLOSUM62-based TCRdist between CDR3 peptides within each V-J. Welch's t-statistics and random forest reduced around 550 V-J features to 10 to 15, which were used in a naive Bayes classifier (R e1071). TCRdb handled the public reads itself, with Q25 trimming in fastp and clone calling in MiXCR, and kept productive beta chains. Records with the same CDR3 protein are collapsed into one entry carrying the most frequent genes and DNA. The V and J calls and clone size come from TCRdb's table, not from the authors' own analysis. Counted in this sample were about 590,000 distinct CDR3 sequences; 11% to 15% of them appeared once. The ten largest clones take up roughly 6.9% of the sample.

The data belong to a study of T cells in Graves' hyperthyroidism and ophthalmopathy (dated by TCRdb to between 2019 and 2020). Concerning the study at large: Peripheral blood was sampled at the time of initial diagnosis, prior to any treatment. According to the paper, TCR Vbeta CDR3 sequencing was carried out on 135 peripheral blood samples, which came from fewer than 50 ophthalmopathy, around 75 hyperthyroidism and around 17 progressor patients. After blood sampling, hyperthyroidism patients were treated with methimazole at a starting dose of 30 mg daily, and ophthalmopathy patients were treated with high-dose intravenous methylprednisolone. To identify TCR V-J signatures that set the groups apart, the researchers used a discovery cohort of about a hundred patients, made up of around 42 with Graves' ophthalmopathy and 57 with stable Graves' hyperthyroidism. Thyroid tissue and blood T-cell repertoires from about 6 Graves' hyperthyroidism patients were also compared in the study. The 100 or so discovery patients were randomly split 7:3 into training and test sets. Prospective prediction of ophthalmopathy was tested in an independent validation cohort of 18 to 20 hyperthyroidism patients and roughly 16 patients who later progressed to ophthalmopathy.

Broader findings and caveats from the paper: Sample size was not statistically predetermined, and investigators were not blinded to group allocation. In cross-validation, a model built on a 13 V-J signature told ophthalmopathy apart from stable hyperthyroidism with 85% to 90% sensitivity and about 81% specificity, and in testing the same model reached 80%/75%. Blood samples also contained most of the expanded thyroid clonotypes (frequency above 0.001), which suggests that blood repertoires may reflect thyroid immune responses. In validation, progression to ophthalmopathy was predicted by the model with almost 71% sensitivity and 72% to 85% specificity, a median of approximately 6.5 months before onset.

This receptor was taken from a young woman with Graves' ophthalmopathy. The sequencing sample was made of blood. The chain links TRBV9 with TRBJ2-2; the D gene cannot be resolved reliably. The CDR3 is CASSAGWTGELFF. The nucleotides read TGTGCCAGCAGCGCCGGTTGGACCGGGGAGCTGTTTTTT.